This T cell receptor beta chain was retrieved from a study of T-cell memory formation after mild COVID-19. The germline V gene has CDR1 SGHRS and CDR2 YFSETQ. Trimming cost V 0 bases and J 14 bases, with 10 bases left between them. The CDR3 covers 11 residues. As concerns this clonotype: What it binds is unknown.

The study, taken as a whole, reports: The authors did not confirm SARS-CoV-2 specificity of second-wave clones peaking day 37. A second wave expanding day 15 to 37 was CD4+-biased; contracting clones were balanced.

Researchers used 5'RACE with constant-segment primers to make TCR alpha and TCR beta cDNA libraries that carry sample barcodes and UMIs. MiXCR, applied by TCRdb to the 5' RACE reads, yields one record per CDR3 protein. The sample lists hundreds of thousands of distinct CDR3 sequences; about 16% were seen once. The source is a man aged 18-30 years who had mild COVID-19 (a few samples of this study predate the infection). Cell type and time point are not known. Sequenced input: PBMCs or a T cell subset sorted from them (not recorded which). The chain combines TRBV5-1 with TRBJ2-3, with D possibly called TRBD1 or TRBD2 (5 bases each). The CDR3 DNA is TGCGCCAGCAGCTTGGAGGGACGGATGTATTTT. This encodes CASSLEGRMYF.